This T cell receptor (beta chain) was observed in a study of PD-1 blockade in classical Hodgkin lymphoma. With regard to this clone: Its antigen is undetermined.

Study outcomes and limitations: When set against healthy donors, newly diagnosed patients were reported to show lower baseline TCR diversity. There remain no defined causes for the repertoire differences, which possibly reflect disease activity or prior therapy.

The time point was: cycle 4 day 1 (C4D1), after more than five weeks of nivolumab. With no exception, relapse followed autologous stem cell transplantation in all patients, and brentuximab vedotin exposure varied. Germline CDR1 and CDR2: SGHTA and FQGNSA. CDR3 length equals 13 residues. V was pared by 7 bases and J by 3 bases, with 5 bases of the junction left unmatched. TCRdb's copy holds only in-frame clones and misses some; the assay was immunoSEQ multiplex PCR. The table records approximately 93,000 clones, more than 70% of them present only once. The sample was peripheral blood mononuclear cells (PBMCs), taken before the fourth cycle of nivolumab. This TCR was recovered from a human donor with classical Hodgkin lymphoma. The chain links TRBV7-2 to TRBJ1-2; 7 nucleotides agree with TRBD1. The DNA for the CDR3 is TGTGCCAGCATGCGAACAGGGGACTATGGCTACACCTTC. Its protein product is CASMRTGDYGYTF.